Listed below are T cell receptor beta chains from one sample, sequenced in a study of shared clonotypes between healthy human individuals. Only in-frame clones appear in the TCRdb table, and some are missing; sequencing was by immunoSEQ multiplex PCR. In the table there are approximately 120,000 clones, about 71% of which are singletons. Sequencing input: memory CD8+ T cells sorted from blood. These receptors were taken from a woman in her thirties in good health. Both conserved end residues are part of each CDR3. Fields, in order: V gene, clone size, J gene, D gene, CDR3 length, CDR3 protein, CDR3 DNA. The D gene is left open where the match is weak. Clone size is not always given. Where it is, it says once, few, many or a class for expanded clones.

TRBV9	NA	TRBJ2-1	NA	17	CASSVSERGGSYNEQFF	TGTGCCAGCAGCGTCTCAGAGCGAGGTGGATCCTACAATGAGCAGTTCTTC
TRBV7-9	NA	TRBJ1-5	NA	13	CASSLETASLQHF	TGTGCCAGCAGCTTAGAAACAGCCTCTCTCCAGCATTTT
TRBV7-9	NA	TRBJ1-1	NA	14	CASTIGEFGTEAFF	TGTGCCAGCACCATTGGGGAGTTTGGGACTGAAGCTTTCTTT
TRBV10-2	NA	TRBJ2-6	TRBD1	19	CASRSDFTGALTGANVLTF	TGCGCCAGCAGGTCCGATTTTACAGGGGCCCTAACTGGGGCCAACGTCCTGACTTTC
TRBV5-5	NA	TRBJ2-7	TRBD2	17	CASSLGSRLAGVIEQYF	TGTGCCAGCAGCTTGGGGTCCAGGCTAGCGGGAGTTATCGAGCAGTACTTC
TRBV25-1	once	TRBJ2-7	NA	16	CASSELQAESSYEQYF	TGTGCCAGCAGTGAATTGCAAGCGGAGAGCTCCTACGAGCAGTACTTC
TRBV28	NA	TRBJ2-1	TRBD2	17	CASRAGTSGRDYNEQFF	TGTGCCAGCAGAGCCGGGACTAGCGGGAGAGACTACAATGAGCAGTTCTTC
TRBV11-2	few	TRBJ2-3	TRBD2	15	CASSTTSGTADTQYF	TGTGCCAGCAGCACGACTAGCGGGACGGCAGATACGCAGTATTTT
TRBV27	NA	TRBJ2-7	NA	16	CASRTVQTESVYEQYF	TGTGCCAGTCGAACCGTACAGACAGAGAGCGTTTACGAGCAGTACTTC
TRBV2	NA	TRBJ2-5	TRBD1	16	CASSQTGQGGRETQYF	TGTGCCAGCAGCCAAACGGGACAGGGGGGACGTGAGACCCAGTACTTC
TRBV29-1	NA	TRBJ1-1	NA	13	CSVAEGVTTEAFF	TGCAGCGTTGCCGAGGGCGTGACCACTGAAGCTTTCTTT
TRBV9	NA	TRBJ2-1	NA	13	CASSARSYNEQFF	TGTGCCAGCAGCGCTAGATCCTACAATGAGCAGTTCTTC
TRBV5-4	NA	TRBJ1-2	NA	16	CASSFFPGVWSYGYTF	TGTGCCAGCAGCTTTTTTCCAGGGGTTTGGAGCTATGGCTACACCTTC
TRBV11-2	NA	TRBJ2-5	TRBD2	17	CASSSRGGAGGFETQYF	TGTGCCAGCAGCTCCCGAGGGGGAGCGGGAGGGTTCGAGACCCAGTACTTC
TRBV11-1	NA	TRBJ2-1	NA	14	CASSLDGWANEQFF	TGTGCCAGCAGCTTAGATGGATGGGCGAATGAGCAGTTCTTC
TRBV30	NA	TRBJ2-7	NA	13	CAWTLHTLAEQYF	TGTGCCTGGACCCTTCACACCCTGGCCGAGCAGTACTTC
TRBV5-4	NA	TRBJ2-7	TRBD1	15	CASSSTGTGDREQYF	TGTGCCAGCAGCTCCACCGGGACAGGGGATAGGGAGCAGTACTTC
TRBV19	NA	TRBJ2-1	NA	11	CASSIGSRGFF	TGTGCCAGTAGTATTGGGTCCCGGGGGTTCTTC
TRBV11-3	NA	TRBJ2-7	NA	15	CASSIDTYKAREQYF	TGTGCCAGCAGCATCGACACCTACAAGGCCCGGGAGCAGTACTTC
TRBV5-4	few	TRBJ2-7	TRBD2	16	CASSLEGLAGTYEQYF	TGTGCCAGCAGCTTGGAGGGACTAGCGGGGACCTACGAGCAGTACTTC
TRBV6-1	few	TRBJ2-6	NA	15	CASTGEESGANVLTF	TGTGCCAGCACCGGGGAGGAGTCTGGGGCCAACGTCCTGACTTTC
TRBV28	NA	TRBJ1-2	NA	13	CASSLGFDTYPDF	TGTGCCAGCAGTTTAGGATTCGACACTTATCCCGACTTC
TRBV21-1	few	TRBJ2-5	NA	15	CASSRRGGGQETQYF	TGTGCCAGCAGCCGCAGGGGAGGGGGCCAAGAGACCCAGTACTTC
TRBV11-2	many	TRBJ2-2	NA	18	CASSQTPRAIGDTGELFF	TGTGCCAGCAGCCAAACTCCCCGGGCGATCGGGGACACCGGGGAGCTGTTTTTT
TRBV4-1	NA	TRBJ1-5	NA	15	CASSQELQGDQPQHF	TGCGCCAGCAGCCAAGAACTCCAGGGTGATCAGCCCCAGCATTTT
TRBV7-9	few	TRBJ2-6	NA	16	CASSLGGIDGANVLTF	TGTGCCAGCAGCTTAGGCGGGATAGATGGGGCCAACGTCCTGACTTTC
TRBV27	many	TRBJ1-1	TRBD1	12	CASRYGTGEAFF	TGTGCCAGCAGATACGGGACAGGGGAAGCTTTCTTT